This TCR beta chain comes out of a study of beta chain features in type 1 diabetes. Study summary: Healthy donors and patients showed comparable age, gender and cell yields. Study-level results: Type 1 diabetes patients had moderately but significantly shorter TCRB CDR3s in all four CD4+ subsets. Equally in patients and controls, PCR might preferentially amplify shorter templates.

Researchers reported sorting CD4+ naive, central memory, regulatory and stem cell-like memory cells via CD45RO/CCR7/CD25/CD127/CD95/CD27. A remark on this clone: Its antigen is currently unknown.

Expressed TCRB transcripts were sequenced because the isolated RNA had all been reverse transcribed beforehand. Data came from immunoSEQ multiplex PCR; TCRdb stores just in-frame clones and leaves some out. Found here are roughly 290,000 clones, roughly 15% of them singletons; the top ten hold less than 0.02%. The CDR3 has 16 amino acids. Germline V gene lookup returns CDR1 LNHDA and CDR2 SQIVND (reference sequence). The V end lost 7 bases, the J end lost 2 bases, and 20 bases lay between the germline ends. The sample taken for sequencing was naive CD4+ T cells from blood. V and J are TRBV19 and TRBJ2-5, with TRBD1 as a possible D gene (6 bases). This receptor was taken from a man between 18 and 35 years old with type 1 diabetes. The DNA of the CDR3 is TGTGCCAGTATTGGCGGGCCGAACAGGGCTCAAGAGACCCAGTACTTC. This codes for CASIGGPNRAQETQYF.